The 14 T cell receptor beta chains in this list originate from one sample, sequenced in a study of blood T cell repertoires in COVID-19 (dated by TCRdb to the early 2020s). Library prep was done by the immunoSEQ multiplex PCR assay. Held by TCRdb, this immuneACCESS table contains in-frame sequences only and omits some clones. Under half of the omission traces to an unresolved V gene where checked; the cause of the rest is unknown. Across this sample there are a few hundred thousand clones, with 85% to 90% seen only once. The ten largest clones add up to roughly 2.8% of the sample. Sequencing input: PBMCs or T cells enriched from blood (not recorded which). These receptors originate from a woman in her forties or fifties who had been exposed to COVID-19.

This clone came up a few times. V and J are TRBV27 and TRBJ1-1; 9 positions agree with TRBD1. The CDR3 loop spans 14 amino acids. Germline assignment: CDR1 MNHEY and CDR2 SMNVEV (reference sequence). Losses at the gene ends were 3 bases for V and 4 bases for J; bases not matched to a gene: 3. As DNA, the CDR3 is TGTGCCAGCAGTTTCAGGACAGGGGTCACTGAAGCTTTCTTT. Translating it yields CASSFRTGVTEAFF.

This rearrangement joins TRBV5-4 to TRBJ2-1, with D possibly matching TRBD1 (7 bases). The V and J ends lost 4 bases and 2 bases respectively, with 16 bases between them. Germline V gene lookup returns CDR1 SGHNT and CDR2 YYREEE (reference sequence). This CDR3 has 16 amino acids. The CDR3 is CASSPGGTETYNEQFF. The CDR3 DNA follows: TGTGCCAGCAGCCCCGGCGGGACAGAGACCTACAATGAGCAGTTCTTC.

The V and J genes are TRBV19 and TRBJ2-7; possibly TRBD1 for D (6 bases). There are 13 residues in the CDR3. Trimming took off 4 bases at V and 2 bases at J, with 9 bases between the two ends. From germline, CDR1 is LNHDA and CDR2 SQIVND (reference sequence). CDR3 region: CASSTRQAYEQYF. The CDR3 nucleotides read TGTGCCAGTAGTACCAGACAGGCCTACGAGCAGTACTTC.

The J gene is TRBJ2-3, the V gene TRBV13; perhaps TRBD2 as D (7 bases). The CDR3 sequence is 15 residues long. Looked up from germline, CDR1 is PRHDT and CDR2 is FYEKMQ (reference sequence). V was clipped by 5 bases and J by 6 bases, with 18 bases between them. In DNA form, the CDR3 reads TGTGCCAGCAGCCCCACCGGCGGGGGCCGGGATACGCAGTATTTT. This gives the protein CASSPTGGGRDTQYF.

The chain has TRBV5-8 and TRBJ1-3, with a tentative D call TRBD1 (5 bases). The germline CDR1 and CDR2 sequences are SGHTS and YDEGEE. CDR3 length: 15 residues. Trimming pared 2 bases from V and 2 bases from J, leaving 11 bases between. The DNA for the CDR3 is TGTGCCAGCAGCTTTGGGCAGGGTGCTGGAAACACCATATATTTT. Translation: CASSFGQGAGNTIYF. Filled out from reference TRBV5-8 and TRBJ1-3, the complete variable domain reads EAGVTQSPTHLIKTRGQQATLRCSPISGHTSVYWYQQALGLGLQFLLWYDEGEERNRGNFPPRFSGRQFPNYSSELNVNALELEDSALYLCASSFGQGAGNTIYFGEGSWLTVV.

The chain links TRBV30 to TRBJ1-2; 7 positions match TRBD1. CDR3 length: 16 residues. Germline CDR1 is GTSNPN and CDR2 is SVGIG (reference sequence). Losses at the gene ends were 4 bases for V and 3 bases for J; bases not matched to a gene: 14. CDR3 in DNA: TGTGCCTGGACCGGGACAGATGGAAGGGCCTACTATGGCTACACCTTC. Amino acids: CAWTGTDGRAYYGYTF.

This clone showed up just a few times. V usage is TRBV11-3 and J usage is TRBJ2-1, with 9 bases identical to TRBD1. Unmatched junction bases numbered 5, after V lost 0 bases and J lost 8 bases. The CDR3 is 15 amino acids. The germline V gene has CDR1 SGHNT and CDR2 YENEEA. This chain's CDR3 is CASSLETGTGYEQFF. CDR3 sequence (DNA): TGTGCCAGCAGCTTAGAAACCGGGACAGGGTATGAGCAGTTCTTC.

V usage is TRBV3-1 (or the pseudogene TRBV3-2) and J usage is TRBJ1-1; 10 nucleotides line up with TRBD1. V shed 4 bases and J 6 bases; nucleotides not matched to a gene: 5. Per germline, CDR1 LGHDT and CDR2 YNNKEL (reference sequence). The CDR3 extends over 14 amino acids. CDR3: CASSLTGGGAEAFF. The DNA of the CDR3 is TGTGCCAGCAGCCTGACAGGGGGCGGTGCTGAAGCTTTCTTT.

The CDR3 loop reads CASSIRRGTEAYEQYF. The DNA for the CDR3 is TGTGCCAGTAGTATACGTCGCGGGACAGAGGCCTACGAGCAGTACTTC. The chain employs TRBV19 and TRBJ2-7, with D possibly being TRBD1 (7 bases). Germline V gene data show CDR1 as LNHDA and CDR2 as SQIVND (reference sequence). V lost 2 bases and J lost 2, with 16 bases in between. The CDR3 is 16 amino acids.

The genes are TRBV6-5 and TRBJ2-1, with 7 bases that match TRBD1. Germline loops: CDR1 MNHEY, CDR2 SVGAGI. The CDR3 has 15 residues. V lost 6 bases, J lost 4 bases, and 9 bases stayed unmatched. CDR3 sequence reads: CASSSRRDRYNEQFF. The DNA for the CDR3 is TGTGCCAGCAGCTCCCGCCGGGACAGATACAATGAGCAGTTCTTC.

CDR3 amino acids: CASSISHRDRGKQYF. CDR3 nucleotide sequence: TGTGCCAGTAGTATATCCCACCGGGACAGGGGCAAGCAGTACTTC. The chain links TRBV19 to TRBJ2-7; 10 bases map to TRBD1. Trimming cost V 2 bases and J 8 bases; bases outside gene matches: 9. CDR1 is LNHDA, CDR2 SQIVND, per germline (reference sequence). CDR3 length: 15 residues.

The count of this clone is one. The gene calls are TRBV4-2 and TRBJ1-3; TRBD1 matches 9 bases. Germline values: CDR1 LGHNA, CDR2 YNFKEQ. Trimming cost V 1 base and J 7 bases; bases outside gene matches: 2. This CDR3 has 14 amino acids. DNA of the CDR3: TGTGCCAGCAGCCAAGGGGGGACAGGGAACACCATATATTTT. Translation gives CASSQGGTGNTIYF.

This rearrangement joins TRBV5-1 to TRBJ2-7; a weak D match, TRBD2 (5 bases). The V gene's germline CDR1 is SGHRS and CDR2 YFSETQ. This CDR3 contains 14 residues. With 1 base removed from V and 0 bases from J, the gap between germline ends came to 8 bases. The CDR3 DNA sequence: TGCGCCAGCAGCTTGAAAGCGGCCTCCTACGAGCAGTACTTC. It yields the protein CASSLKAASYEQYF.

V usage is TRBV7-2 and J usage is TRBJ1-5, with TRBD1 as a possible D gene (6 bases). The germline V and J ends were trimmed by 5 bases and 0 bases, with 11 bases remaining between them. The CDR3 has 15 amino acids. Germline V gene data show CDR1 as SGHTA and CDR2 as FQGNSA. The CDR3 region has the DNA TGTGCCAGCAGCCCAACAGGGTATAGCAATCAGCCCCAGCATTTT. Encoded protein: CASSPTGYSNQPQHF.